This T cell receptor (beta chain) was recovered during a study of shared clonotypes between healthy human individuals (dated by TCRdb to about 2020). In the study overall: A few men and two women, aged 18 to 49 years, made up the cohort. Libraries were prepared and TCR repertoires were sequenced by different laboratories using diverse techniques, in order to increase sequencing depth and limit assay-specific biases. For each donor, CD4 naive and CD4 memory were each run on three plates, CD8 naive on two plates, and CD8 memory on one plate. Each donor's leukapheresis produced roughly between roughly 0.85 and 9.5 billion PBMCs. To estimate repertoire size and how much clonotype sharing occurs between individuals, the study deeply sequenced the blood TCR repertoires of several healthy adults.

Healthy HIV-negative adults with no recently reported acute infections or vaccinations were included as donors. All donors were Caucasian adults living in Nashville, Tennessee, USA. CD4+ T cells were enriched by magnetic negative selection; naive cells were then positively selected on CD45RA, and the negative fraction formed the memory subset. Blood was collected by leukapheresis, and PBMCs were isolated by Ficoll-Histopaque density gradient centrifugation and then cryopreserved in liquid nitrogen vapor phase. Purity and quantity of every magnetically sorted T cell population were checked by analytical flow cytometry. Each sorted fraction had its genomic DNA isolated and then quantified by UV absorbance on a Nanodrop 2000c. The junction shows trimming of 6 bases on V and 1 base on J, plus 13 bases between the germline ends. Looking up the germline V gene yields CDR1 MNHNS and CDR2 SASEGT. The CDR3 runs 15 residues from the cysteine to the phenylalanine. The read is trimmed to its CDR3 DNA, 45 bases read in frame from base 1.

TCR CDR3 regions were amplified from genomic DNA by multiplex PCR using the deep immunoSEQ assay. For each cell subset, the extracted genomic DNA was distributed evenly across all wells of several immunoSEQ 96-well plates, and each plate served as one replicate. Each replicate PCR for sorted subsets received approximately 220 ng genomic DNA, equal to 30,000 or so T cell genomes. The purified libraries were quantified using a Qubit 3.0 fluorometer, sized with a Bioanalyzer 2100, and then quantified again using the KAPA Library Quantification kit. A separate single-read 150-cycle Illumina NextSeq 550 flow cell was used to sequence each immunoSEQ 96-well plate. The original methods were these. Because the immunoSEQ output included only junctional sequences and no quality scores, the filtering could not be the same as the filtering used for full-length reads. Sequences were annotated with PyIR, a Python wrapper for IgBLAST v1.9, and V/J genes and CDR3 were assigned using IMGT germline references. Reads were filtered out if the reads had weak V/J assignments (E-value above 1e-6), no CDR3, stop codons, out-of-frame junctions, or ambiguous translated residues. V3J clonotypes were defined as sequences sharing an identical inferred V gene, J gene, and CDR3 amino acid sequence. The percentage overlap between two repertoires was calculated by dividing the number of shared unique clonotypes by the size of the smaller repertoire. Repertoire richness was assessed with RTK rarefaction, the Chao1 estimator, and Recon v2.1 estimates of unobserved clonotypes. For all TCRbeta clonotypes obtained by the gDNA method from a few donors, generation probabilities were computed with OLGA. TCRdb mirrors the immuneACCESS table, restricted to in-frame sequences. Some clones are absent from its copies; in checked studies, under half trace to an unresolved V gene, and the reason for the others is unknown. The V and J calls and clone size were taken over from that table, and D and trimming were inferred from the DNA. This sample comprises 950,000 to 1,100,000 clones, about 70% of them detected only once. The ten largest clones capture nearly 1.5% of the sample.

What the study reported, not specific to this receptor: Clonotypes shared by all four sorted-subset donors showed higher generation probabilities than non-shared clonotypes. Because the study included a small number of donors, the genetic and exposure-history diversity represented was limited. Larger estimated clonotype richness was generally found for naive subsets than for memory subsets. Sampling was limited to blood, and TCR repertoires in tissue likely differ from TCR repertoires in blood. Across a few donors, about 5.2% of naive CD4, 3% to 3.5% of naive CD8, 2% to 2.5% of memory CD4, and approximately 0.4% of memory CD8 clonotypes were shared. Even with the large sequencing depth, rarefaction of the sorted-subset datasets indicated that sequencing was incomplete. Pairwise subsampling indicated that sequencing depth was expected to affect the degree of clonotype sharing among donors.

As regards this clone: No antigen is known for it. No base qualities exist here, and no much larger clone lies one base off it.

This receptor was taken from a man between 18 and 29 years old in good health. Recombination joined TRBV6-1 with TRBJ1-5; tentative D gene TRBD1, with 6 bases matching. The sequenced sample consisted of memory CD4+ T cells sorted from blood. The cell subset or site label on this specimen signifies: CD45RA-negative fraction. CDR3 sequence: CASSPDSGSNQPQHF. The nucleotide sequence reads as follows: TGTGCCAGCAGCCCGGACAGCGGGAGCAATCAGCCCCAGCATTTT.